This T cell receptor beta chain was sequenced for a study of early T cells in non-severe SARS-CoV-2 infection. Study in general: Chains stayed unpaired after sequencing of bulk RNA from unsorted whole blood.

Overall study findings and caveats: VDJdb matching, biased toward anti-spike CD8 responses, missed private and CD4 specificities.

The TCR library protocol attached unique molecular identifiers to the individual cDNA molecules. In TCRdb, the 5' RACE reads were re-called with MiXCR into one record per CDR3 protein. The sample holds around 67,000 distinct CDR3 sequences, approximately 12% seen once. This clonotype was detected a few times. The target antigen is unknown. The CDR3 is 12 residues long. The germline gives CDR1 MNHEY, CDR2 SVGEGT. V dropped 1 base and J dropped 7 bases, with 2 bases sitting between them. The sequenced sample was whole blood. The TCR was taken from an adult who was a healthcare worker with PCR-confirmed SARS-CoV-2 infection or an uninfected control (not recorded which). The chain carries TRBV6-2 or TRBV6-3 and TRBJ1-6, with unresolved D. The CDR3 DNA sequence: TGTGCCAGCAGTTACTTCAATTCACCCCTCCACTTT. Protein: CASSYFNSPLHF.